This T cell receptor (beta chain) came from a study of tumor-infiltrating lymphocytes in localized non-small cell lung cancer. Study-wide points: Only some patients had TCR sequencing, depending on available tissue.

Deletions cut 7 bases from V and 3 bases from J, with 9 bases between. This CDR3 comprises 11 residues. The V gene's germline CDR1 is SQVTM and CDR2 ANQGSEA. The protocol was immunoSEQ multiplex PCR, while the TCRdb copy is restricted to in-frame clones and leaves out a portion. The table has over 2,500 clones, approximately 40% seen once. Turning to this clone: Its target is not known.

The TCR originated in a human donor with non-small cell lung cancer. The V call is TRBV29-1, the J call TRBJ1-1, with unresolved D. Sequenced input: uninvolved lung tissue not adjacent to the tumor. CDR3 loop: CSGGGDTEAFF. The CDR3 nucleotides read TGCAGCGGAGGCGGGGACACTGAAGCTTTCTTT.